Below, 30 T cell receptor beta chains from the same sample are listed, as sequenced in a study of blood T cell repertoires in COVID-19. The data were produced by immunoSEQ multiplex PCR, yet TCRdb's version contains in-frame clones alone and is incomplete. The data hold fewer than 250,000 clones, with about nine tenths observed a single time. The sample comprised peripheral blood. Receptors were obtained from a man under 40 with COVID-19, enrolled during active disease.

This rearrangement joins TRBV5-5 to TRBJ1-3; the D is unclear. From germline, CDR1 is SGHKS and CDR2 YYEKEE (reference sequence). The CDR3 totals 15 residues. Trimming pared 3 bases from V and 4 bases from J, leaving 14 bases between. The CDR3 sequence: CASSSDVGAGNTIYF. The CDR3 DNA reads as TGTGCCAGCAGCTCAGACGTCGGAGCCGGAAACACCATATATTTT.

The chain recombines TRBV6-1 with TRBJ1-2; 11 positions match TRBD1. Germline V gene sequence: CDR1 MNHNS, CDR2 SASEGT. CDR3 length: 20 amino acids. V shed 2 bases, J shed 3 bases, and the junction held 17 bases outside the gene matches. The CDR3 nucleotides are TGTGCCAGCAGTGAACTCCAAACTCGGACAGGGGGCAGGAACGACTATGGCTACACCTTC. Translation: CASSELQTRTGGRNDYGYTF.

The rearrangement links TRBV27 to TRBJ2-2; maybe TRBD1 (6 bases). With 5 bases removed from V and 4 bases from J, the gap between germline ends came to 11 bases. The CDR3 consists of 14 residues. The germline V gene has CDR1 MNHEY and CDR2 SMNVEV (reference sequence). CDR3 in DNA: TGTGCCAGCAGTCTGGGACACTTCACCGGGGAGCTGTTTTTT. It specifies CASSLGHFTGELFF.

The chain employs TRBV5-1 and TRBJ2-7, with D possibly being TRBD1 (5 bases). V was pared by 0 bases and J by 2 bases, with 9 bases between. Germline CDR1 and CDR2: SGHRS and YFSETQ. This CDR3 has 14 residues. CDR3 sequence (DNA): TGCGCCAGCAGCTTGGTCCAGGGTGCCTACGAGCAGTACTTC. Its translation is CASSLVQGAYEQYF. The variable domain in full, completed from reference TRBV5-1 and TRBJ2-7, reads KAGVTQTPRYLIKTRGQQVTLSCSPISGHRSVSWYQQTPGQGLQFLFEYFSETQRNKGNFPGRFSGRQFSNSRSEMNVSTLELGDSALYLCASSLVQGAYEQYFGPGTRLTVT.

The chain links TRBV11-2 to TRBJ1-2; 7 bases map to TRBD1. The V gene end was trimmed by 5 bases and the J gene end by 5 bases; junction bases not matched to a gene: 8. The germline V gene has CDR1 SGHAT and CDR2 FQNNGV. The CDR3 contains 14 residues. In DNA form, the CDR3 reads TGTGCCAGCAGCCCTCAGTCAGGGGGATATGGCTACACCTTC. Its protein product is CASSPQSGGYGYTF.

This clone was counted a few times. The genes are TRBV11-2 and TRBJ1-2, with D hard to call. Trimming took 7 bases from V and 8 from J, leaving 17 bases between them. The CDR3 spans 13 residues. Germline CDR1 reads SGHAT; CDR2 reads FQNNGV. The CDR3 protein is CASTTRGGEGYTF. The CDR3 DNA follows: TGTGCCAGCACCACGCGGGGAGGCGAGGGCTACACCTTC.

V gene TRBV4-1 combines with J gene TRBJ2-1; TRBD1 aligns across 8 bases. With 4 bases clipped from V and 3 bases from J, the junction kept 11 bases outside the gene matches. The length of the CDR3 is 17 residues. In germline, CDR1 is MGHRA, CDR2 YSYEKL. CDR3 sequence reads: CASSRALPGQDYNEQFF. CDR3 DNA sequence: TGCGCCAGCAGCCGAGCGCTTCCGGGACAGGACTACAATGAGCAGTTCTTC.

The gene calls are TRBV7-9 and TRBJ1-1; tentatively, D is TRBD1 (5 bases). Germline assignment: CDR1 SEHNR and CDR2 FQNEAQ (reference sequence). The CDR3 has 15 amino acids. Trimming left V 5 bases short and J 4 bases short, with 17 bases between. The CDR3 sequence is CASSPTRGYSTEAFF. In DNA form, the CDR3 reads TGTGCCAGCAGCCCTACAAGGGGTTACTCCACTGAAGCTTTCTTT.

The rearrangement joins TRBV2 to TRBJ2-7; TRBD1 agrees at 8 bases. The CDR3 has 13 amino acids. Germline CDR1 SNHLY, CDR2 FYNNEI. The V gene end was trimmed by 8 bases and the J gene end by 2 bases; junction bases not matched to a gene: 5. CDR3 nucleotides: TGTGCCAGCGGCCTGACAGGGGCCTACGAGCAGTACTTC. This translates into CASGLTGAYEQYF.

The rearrangement uses TRBV6-1 and TRBJ2-4; perhaps TRBD1 as D (6 bases). V lost 1 base to trimming and J lost 0 bases, with 25 bases between them. This CDR3 comprises 21 residues. CDR1 is MNHNS and CDR2 is SASEGT in the germline V gene. The DNA of the CDR3 is TGTGCCAGCAGTGAAGGGTTCCTAGGGGACACTTATTTTCTAGCCAAAAACATTCAGTACTTC. It encodes CASSEGFLGDTYFLAKNIQYF.

The rearrangement links TRBV7-9 to TRBJ2-3, with a tentative D call TRBD1 (6 bases). The germline gives CDR1 SEHNR, CDR2 FQNEAQ (reference sequence). V shed 1 base and J shed 4 bases, with 12 bases lying between them. The CDR3 consists of 15 residues. The CDR3 here is CASSLVGGIADTQYF. The DNA for the CDR3 is TGTGCCAGCAGCTTAGTAGGGGGAATCGCAGATACGCAGTATTTT.

This chain connects TRBV15 to TRBJ1-6; D possibly corresponds to TRBD1 (5 bases). V gave up 0 bases and J gave up 14 bases, with 11 bases separating them. Germline V gives CDR1 LNHNV, CDR2 YYDKDF (reference sequence). The CDR3 has 13 residues. CDR3 amino acids: CATSRDGQGALHF. The CDR3 bases are TGTGCCACCAGCAGAGATGGCCAGGGCGCCCTCCACTTT.

This chain links TRBV2 with TRBJ1-2, with D hard to call. V shed 2 bases and J shed 8 bases, with 18 bases lying between them. Per germline, CDR1 SNHLY and CDR2 FYNNEI. This CDR3 is built from 15 residues. CDR3 nucleotides: TGTGCCAGCAGTGAATTCGAGGACGGACTCGGAGGCTACACCTTC. The encoded protein is CASSEFEDGLGGYTF.

The chain is built from TRBV12-3 or TRBV12-4 and TRBJ1-2; the match to TRBD1 covers 11 bases. The V and J ends lost 8 bases and 6 bases, in that order; junction bases with no gene match: 5. This CDR3 has 13 amino acids. In DNA form, the CDR3 reads TGTGCCAGCCGGGACAGGGGGATCCATGGCTACACCTTC. Translated: CASRDRGIHGYTF.

J is TRBJ1-1 and V is TRBV9, with TRBD1 as a possible D gene (5 bases). The CDR3 extends over 12 amino acids. The V gene lost 3 bases and the J gene lost 5 bases, with 8 bases spanning the gap. Germline V gene data show CDR1 as SGDLS and CDR2 as YYNGEE. The CDR3 protein is CASSATETEAFF. Here the CDR3 DNA reads TGTGCCAGCAGCGCGACAGAGACTGAAGCTTTCTTT.

In this sample, this clone turned up once. Relative to the germline gene, one junction end is altered; a read error may explain this. This chain connects TRBV7-3 to TRBJ2-1, with a weak D call TRBD2 (6 bases). The CDR3 sequence is 16 residues long. Per the germline V gene, CDR1 is SGHTA and CDR2 is FQGTGA. CDR3 coding DNA: TGTGCCAGCAGCCTAACCCCGGGACTGAGTCCCAATGAGCAGTTCTTC. It encodes CASSLTPGLSPNEQFF.

The chain carries TRBV7-2 and TRBJ1-1; D might be TRBD1 (6 bases). V shed 5 bases and J shed 12 bases, with 13 bases lying between them. CDR3 size: 11 residues. Germline V lookup: CDR1 SGHTA, CDR2 FQGNSA. Here the CDR3 DNA reads TGTGCCAGCAGCCAAAGTACAGGGACTTTCTTT. This gives the protein CASSQSTGTFF.

This clone appeared a few times. The sample carries other DNA sequences with the same CDR3. This chain uses TRBV7-3 with TRBJ2-1, with TRBD2 matching 10 bases. The CDR3 consists of 17 residues. The V and J ends lost 0 bases and 3 bases, in that order; junction bases with no gene match: 5. In germline, CDR1 is SGHTA, CDR2 FQGTGA. The CDR3 bases are TGTGCCAGCAGCTTAACGGAAGCGGGGGGGCTCTACAATGAGCAGTTCTTC. It is translated as CASSLTEAGGLYNEQFF. Based on the CDR3 plus reference TRBV7-3 and TRBJ2-1, the full variable domain is GAGVSQTPSNKVTEKGKYVELRCDPISGHTALYWYRQSLGQGPEFLIYFQGTGAADDSGLPNDRFFAVRPEGSVSTLKIQRTERGDSAVYLCASSLTEAGGLYNEQFFGPGTRLTVL.

The chain joins TRBV18 to TRBJ1-1, with TRBD1 matching 9 bases. The V and J ends lost 1 base and 0 bases, in that order; junction bases with no gene match: 6. CDR3 length: 17 amino acids. Germline V gene sequence: CDR1 KGHSH, CDR2 LQKENI. CDR3: CASSPRNRDRVNTEAFF. The DNA for the CDR3 is TGTGCCAGCTCACCACGTAACCGGGACAGGGTGAACACTGAAGCTTTCTTT.

This chain connects TRBV6-5 to TRBJ2-7; possibly TRBD2 for D (5 bases). This CDR3 is 16 amino acids long. Trimming pared 3 bases from V and 5 bases from J, leaving 20 bases between. CDR1 MNHEY and CDR2 SVGAGI come from the germline V gene. CDR3 bases: TGTGCCAGCAGTTATGATGGGAGTTATTTCAACCACGAGCAGTACTTC. Translating gives CASSYDGSYFNHEQYF.

The V gene is TRBV5-4, the J gene TRBJ1-1; 7 bases line up with TRBD1. The CDR3 totals 16 residues. The germline V gene has CDR1 SGHNT and CDR2 YYREEE (reference sequence). Trimming cost V 4 bases and J 1 base; bases outside gene matches: 10. The CDR3 bases are TGTGCCAGCAGCCGGGCGACTCGACAGGGGAACACTGAAGCTTTCTTT. This gives the protein CASSRATRQGNTEAFF.

V and J are TRBV5-1 and TRBJ1-1; 8 positions match TRBD1. There are 14 residues in the CDR3. With 4 bases clipped from V and 2 bases from J, the junction kept 4 bases outside the gene matches. Germline CDR1 and CDR2: SGHRS and YFSETQ. As DNA, the CDR3 is TGCGCCAGCAGCCCGGACAGGGCAAACACTGAAGCTTTCTTT. This codes for CASSPDRANTEAFF.

The chain couples TRBV6-5 to TRBJ2-2; tentatively, D is TRBD2 (6 bases). Germline CDR1 MNHEY, CDR2 SVGAGI. The CDR3 extends over 16 amino acids. The V gene lost 4 bases and the J gene lost 1 base, with 13 bases spanning the gap. DNA for the CDR3: TGTGCCAGCAGTTCCCGTAGGGAGGTGAACACCGGGGAGCTGTTTTTT. Encoded protein: CASSSRREVNTGELFF.

This chain joins TRBV27 and TRBJ1-2; perhaps TRBD1 as D (6 bases). The length of the CDR3 is 13 residues. The V gene lost 8 bases and the J gene lost 4 bases, with 14 bases spanning the gap. Germline V gives CDR1 MNHEY, CDR2 SMNVEV (reference sequence). CDR3: CASRSPGAYGYTF. The CDR3 region has the DNA TGTGCCAGCCGATCCCCAGGGGCCTATGGCTACACCTTC.

This clone was recorded once. V and J are TRBV19 and TRBJ1-3, with D possibly matching TRBD1 (6 bases). The CDR3 spans 19 residues. The V gene lost 3 bases and the J gene lost 0 bases, with 21 bases spanning the gap. CDR1 is LNHDA and CDR2 is SQIVND in the germline V gene (reference sequence). The CDR3 loop reads CASSISGRGRGVSGNTIYF. CDR3 coding DNA: TGTGCCAGTAGTATTTCTGGTCGCGGCAGGGGCGTCTCTGGAAACACCATATATTTT. Full variable domain (remainder filled in from reference TRBV19 and TRBJ1-3): DGGITQSPKYLFRKEGQNVTLSCEQNLNHDAMYWYRQDPGQGLRLIYYSQIVNDFQKGDIAEGYSVSREKKESFPLTVTSAQKNPTAFYLCASSISGRGRGVSGNTIYFGEGSWLTVV.

The V gene is TRBV25-1, the J gene TRBJ2-5; a weak D match, TRBD1 (6 bases). V was trimmed by 2 bases and J by 5 bases, leaving 15 bases between them. Per germline, CDR1 MGHDK and CDR2 SYGVNS. CDR3 length equals 15 residues. CDR3 in amino acids: CASSEEGGGFETQYF. The DNA for the CDR3 is TGTGCCAGCAGTGAAGAGGGTGGGGGCTTTGAGACCCAGTACTTC.

This chain links TRBV18 with TRBJ1-4, with 7 bases aligning to TRBD1. Germline V CDR1 and CDR2: KGHSH, LQKENI. This CDR3 comprises 14 residues. The V gene end was trimmed by 5 bases and the J gene end by 7 bases; junction bases not matched to a gene: 7. CDR3 protein: CASSERDSLEKLFF. The CDR3 DNA reads TGTGCCAGCTCAGAACGGGACAGTCTTGAAAAACTGTTTTTT.

The chain is built from TRBV6-4 and TRBJ1-2; TRBD1 might be the D (5 bases). V was shortened by 4 bases and J by 5 bases, with 20 bases between the two germline ends. This CDR3 contains 16 residues. The germline V gene encodes CDR1 MRHNA and CDR2 SNTAGT. CDR3 loop: CASSAVIGDTRYGYTF. Written as DNA, the CDR3 is TGTGCCAGCAGTGCTGTCATAGGGGATACTCGGTATGGCTACACCTTC.

The chain is built from TRBV7-9 and TRBJ2-7; no firm D call. Germline V gene lookup returns CDR1 SEHNR and CDR2 FQNEAQ (reference sequence). This CDR3 is built from 15 residues. Trimming left V 3 bases short and J 2 bases short, with 14 bases between. CDR3: CASSLARRYPYEQYF. For the CDR3, the DNA is TGTGCCAGCAGCTTGGCCCGAAGATACCCCTACGAGCAGTACTTC.

This clone was seen a single time. The sample contains more than one DNA sequence encoding this CDR3. The CDR3 spells CASSYSAGAVYGYTF. Here the CDR3 DNA reads TGTGCCAGCAGTTACTCCGCAGGGGCCGTCTATGGCTACACCTTC. The chain uses TRBV6-2 or TRBV6-3 and TRBJ1-2; weak D call: TRBD1 (6 bases). In germline, CDR1 is MNHEY, CDR2 SVGEGT. The V end lost 0 bases, the J end lost 4 bases, and 12 bases lay between the germline ends. This CDR3 is 15 amino acids long.